One and the same sample provided the 8 T cell receptor beta chains below, sequenced in a study of vaccination and CD4 T cells after COVID-19. The antigens for these receptors are not known. CD4+ T cells that had been cultured provided DNA sequenced with the Oncomine TCR Beta short-read assay. One entry per CDR3 protein results from TCRdb running MiXCR on the PCR reads. The table shows just under 20,000 distinct CDR3 sequences, with roughly half occurring only once. The treatment was: roughly 11-day PBMC culture with coronavirus spike peptide pools or control peptides (ViraFEST assay). This specimen consisted of CD4+ T cells from blood, cultured in vitro, obtained before SARS-CoV-2 vaccination. These TCRs come from a human donor who had recovered from COVID-19.

The chain employs TRBV20-1 and TRBJ2-7; the D gene is possibly TRBD1 (5 bases). This CDR3 region has 14 residues. Germline V gene sequence: CDR1 DFQATT, CDR2 SNEGSKA (reference sequence). Trimming took off 3 bases at V and 4 bases at J, with 16 bases between the two ends. CDR3 residues: CSARTPQGMYEQYF. The CDR3 region has the DNA TGCAGTGCTAGGACGCCGCAGGGAATGTACGAGCAGTACTTC.

This clonotype turned up a few times. The chain links TRBV11-1 to TRBJ1-5, with a possible D match to TRBD1 (5 bases). CDR1 SGHAT and CDR2 FQDESV come from the germline V gene (reference sequence). Trimming left V 5 bases short and J 6 bases short, with 11 bases between. The CDR3 is made up of 13 amino acids. The CDR3, as DNA: TGTGCCAGCAGCCGCGCGGGGGGTCAGCCCCAGCATTTT. This translates into CASSRAGGQPQHF.

This clonotype was seen a handful of times. CDR3 residues: CSAREGGPGGYTF. The CDR3 region has the DNA TGCAGTGCTAGAGAGGGGGGCCCGGGGGGCTACACCTTC. The rearrangement links TRBV20-1 to TRBJ1-2, with D possibly matching TRBD1 (6 bases). The CDR3 length is 13 residues. In germline, CDR1 is DFQATT, CDR2 SNEGSKA (reference sequence). Trimming removed 0 bases at V and 8 bases at J, with 13 bases between.

The chain carries TRBV20-1 and TRBJ1-4; D gene ambiguous. CDR3 length: 14 residues. The germline CDR1 and CDR2 sequences are DFQATT and SNEGSKA (reference sequence). V lost 3 bases and J lost 2, with 10 bases in between. The CDR3 DNA reads TGCAGTGCTAGGGTAGCGCTTACTAATGAAAAACTGTTTTTT. It is translated as CSARVALTNEKLFF.

The genes are TRBV30 and TRBJ1-5; possibly TRBD1 for D (5 bases). Between the trimmed V and J ends, which lost 8 bases and 4 bases, there was a span of 15 bases. The CDR3 is 13 amino acids. Per germline, CDR1 GTSNPN and CDR2 SVGIG (reference sequence). Here the CDR3 DNA reads TGTGCCCTGGCTCGGGGGGATAATCAGCCCCAGCATTTT. Translated, it gives CALARGDNQPQHF.

The chain carries TRBV30 and TRBJ2-7; D call uncertain. The CDR3 consists of 15 residues. Germline-derived CDR1 and CDR2 are GTSNPN and SVGIG (reference sequence). V lost 2 bases and J lost 4, with 18 bases in between. The CDR3 DNA reads as TGTGCCTGGAGTTCACTTGGGAACAGCTTATACGAGCAGTACTTC. Protein product: CAWSSLGNSLYEQYF.

This clonotype was recorded a few times. V and J are TRBV20-1 and TRBJ2-7; 8 nucleotides line up with TRBD2. The length of the CDR3 is 16 residues. The V and J ends lost 5 bases and 1 base, in that order; junction bases with no gene match: 13. Germline assignment: CDR1 DFQATT and CDR2 SNEGSKA (reference sequence). The CDR3 DNA reads as TGCAGTGCTCTCGACCGCAGACTAGCGAGTTCCTACGAGCAGTACTTC. Its protein product is CSALDRRLASSYEQYF.

By sample fraction, this clonotype is medium-sized (0.01 to 0.1%). The V gene is TRBV20-1, the J gene TRBJ1-5, with 7 bases aligning to TRBD1. The germline CDR1 and CDR2 sequences are DFQATT and SNEGSKA (reference sequence). CDR3 length: 14 residues. V trimming: 5 bases; J trimming: 6 bases; junction bases outside the gene matches: 10. The CDR3 DNA sequence: TGCAGTGCTGTGCCGGGACAGAGAACTCAGCCCCAGCATTTT. Encoded protein: CSAVPGQRTQPQHF.